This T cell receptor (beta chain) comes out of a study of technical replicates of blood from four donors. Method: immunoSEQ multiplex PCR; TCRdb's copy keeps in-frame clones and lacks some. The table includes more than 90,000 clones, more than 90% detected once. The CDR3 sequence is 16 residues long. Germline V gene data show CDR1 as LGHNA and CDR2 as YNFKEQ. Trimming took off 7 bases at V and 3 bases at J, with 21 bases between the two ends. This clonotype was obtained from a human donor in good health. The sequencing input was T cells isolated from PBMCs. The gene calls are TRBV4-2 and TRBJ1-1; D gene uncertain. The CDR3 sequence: CASKYSEGAWDTEAFF. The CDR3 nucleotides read TGTGCCAGCAAATATAGTGAGGGCGCATGGGACACTGAAGCTTTCTTT.